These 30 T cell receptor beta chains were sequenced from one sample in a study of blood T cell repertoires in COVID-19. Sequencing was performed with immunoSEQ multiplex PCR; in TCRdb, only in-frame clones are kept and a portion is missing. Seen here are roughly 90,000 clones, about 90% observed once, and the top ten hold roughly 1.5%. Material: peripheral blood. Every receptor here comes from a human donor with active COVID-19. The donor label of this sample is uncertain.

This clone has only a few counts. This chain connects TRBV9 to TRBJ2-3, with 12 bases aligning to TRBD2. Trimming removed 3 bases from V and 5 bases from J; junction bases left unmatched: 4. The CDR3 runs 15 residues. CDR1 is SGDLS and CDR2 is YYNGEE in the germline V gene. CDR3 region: CASSALAGGGDTQYF. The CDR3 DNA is TGTGCCAGCAGCGCACTAGCGGGGGGAGGAGATACGCAGTATTTT.

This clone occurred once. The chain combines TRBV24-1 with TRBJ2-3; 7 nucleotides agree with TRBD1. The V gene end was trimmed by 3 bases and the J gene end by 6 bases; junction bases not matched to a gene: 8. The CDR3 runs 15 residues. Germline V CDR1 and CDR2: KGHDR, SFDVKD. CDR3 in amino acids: CATSDRAGGEDTQYF. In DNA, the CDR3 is TGTGCCACCAGTGATCGGGCAGGGGGAGAGGATACGCAGTATTTT.

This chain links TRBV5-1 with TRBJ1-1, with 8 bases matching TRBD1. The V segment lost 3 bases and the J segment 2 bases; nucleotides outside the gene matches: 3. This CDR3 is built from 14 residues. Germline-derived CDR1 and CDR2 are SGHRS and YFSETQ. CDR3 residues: CASSSSGGNTEAFF. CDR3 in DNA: TGCGCCAGCAGCTCGTCAGGGGGCAACACTGAAGCTTTCTTT.

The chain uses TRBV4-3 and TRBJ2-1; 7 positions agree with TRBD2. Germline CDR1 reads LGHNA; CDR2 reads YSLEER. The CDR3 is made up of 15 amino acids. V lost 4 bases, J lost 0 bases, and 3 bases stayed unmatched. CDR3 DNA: TGCGCCAGCAGCCCGAGCGGGACCTCCTACAATGAGCAGTTCTTC. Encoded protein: CASSPSGTSYNEQFF.

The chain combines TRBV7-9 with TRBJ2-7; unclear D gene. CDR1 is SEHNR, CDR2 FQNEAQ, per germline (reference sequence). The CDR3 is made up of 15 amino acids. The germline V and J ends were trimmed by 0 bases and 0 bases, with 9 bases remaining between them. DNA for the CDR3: TGTGCCAGCAGCTTAGCGTCGCCGGGCTCCTACGAGCAGTACTTC. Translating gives CASSLASPGSYEQYF.

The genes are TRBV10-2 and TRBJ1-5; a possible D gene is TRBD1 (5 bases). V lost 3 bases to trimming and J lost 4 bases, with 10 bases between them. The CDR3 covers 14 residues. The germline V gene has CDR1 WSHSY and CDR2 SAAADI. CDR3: CASSDGGGNQPQHF. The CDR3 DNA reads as TGCGCCAGCAGTGACGGGGGAGGGAATCAGCCCCAGCATTTT.

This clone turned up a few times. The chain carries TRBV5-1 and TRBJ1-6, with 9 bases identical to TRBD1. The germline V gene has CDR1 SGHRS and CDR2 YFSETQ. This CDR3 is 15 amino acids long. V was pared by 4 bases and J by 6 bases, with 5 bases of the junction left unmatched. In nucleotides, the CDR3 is TGCGCCAGCAGCGAAAGGACAGGGGTTAATTCACCCCTCCACTTT. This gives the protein CASSERTGVNSPLHF.

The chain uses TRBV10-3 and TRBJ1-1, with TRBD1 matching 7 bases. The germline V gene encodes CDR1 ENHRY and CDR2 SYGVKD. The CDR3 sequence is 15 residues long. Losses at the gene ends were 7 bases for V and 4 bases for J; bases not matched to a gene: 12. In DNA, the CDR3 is TGTGCCATCATGGCGGGGCCGCCAGGGGGCACTGAAGCTTTCTTT. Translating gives CAIMAGPPGGTEAFF.

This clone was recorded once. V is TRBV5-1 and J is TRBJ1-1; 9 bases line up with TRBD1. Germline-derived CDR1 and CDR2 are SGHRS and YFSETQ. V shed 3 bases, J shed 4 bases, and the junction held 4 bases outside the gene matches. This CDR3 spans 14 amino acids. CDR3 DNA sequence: TGCGCCAGCAGCTCGGGGACAGGGACCACTGAAGCTTTCTTT. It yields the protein CASSSGTGTTEAFF.

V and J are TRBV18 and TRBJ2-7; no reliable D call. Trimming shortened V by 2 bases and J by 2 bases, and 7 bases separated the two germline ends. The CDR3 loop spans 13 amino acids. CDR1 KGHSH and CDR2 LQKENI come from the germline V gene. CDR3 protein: CASSPTITYEQYF. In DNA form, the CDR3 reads TGTGCCAGCTCACCAACAATTACCTACGAGCAGTACTTC.

CDR3 DNA: TGTGCCAGCGGGGGCCATAACTATGGCTACACCTTC. Translated, it gives CASGGHNYGYTF. The chain carries TRBV27 and TRBJ1-2; TRBD1 is a possible D gene (6 bases). The germline CDR1 and CDR2 sequences are MNHEY and SMNVEV (reference sequence). Trimming shortened V by 8 bases and J by 1 base, and 8 bases separated the two germline ends. The CDR3 is 12 amino acids.

As DNA, the CDR3 is TGTGCCAGCAGCCTACGGGACTCGCCAAGAACAGATACGCAGTATTTT. This translates into CASSLRDSPRTDTQYF. The J gene is TRBJ2-3, the V gene TRBV5-5; tentatively, D is TRBD2 (6 bases). The CDR3 runs 16 residues. Trimming removed 4 bases at V and 3 bases at J, with 18 bases between. Germline CDR1 and CDR2: SGHKS and YYEKEE (reference sequence).

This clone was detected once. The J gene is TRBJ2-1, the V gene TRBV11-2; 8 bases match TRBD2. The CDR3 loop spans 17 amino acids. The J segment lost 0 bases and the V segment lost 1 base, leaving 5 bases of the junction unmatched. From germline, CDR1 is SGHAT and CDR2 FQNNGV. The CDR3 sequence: CASSLGSGVSSYNEQFF. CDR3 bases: TGTGCCAGCAGCTTAGGTAGCGGGGTGAGCTCCTACAATGAGCAGTTCTTC.

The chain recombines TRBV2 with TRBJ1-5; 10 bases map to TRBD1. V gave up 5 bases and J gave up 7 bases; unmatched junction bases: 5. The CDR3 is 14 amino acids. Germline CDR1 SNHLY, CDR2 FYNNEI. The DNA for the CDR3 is TGTGCCAGCAGTAGACAGGGGGCAGGCCAGCCCCAGCATTTT. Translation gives CASSRQGAGQPQHF.

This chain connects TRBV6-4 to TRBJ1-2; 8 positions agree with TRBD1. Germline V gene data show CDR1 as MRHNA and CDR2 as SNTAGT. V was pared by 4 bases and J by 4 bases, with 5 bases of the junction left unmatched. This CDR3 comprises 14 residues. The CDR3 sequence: CASSAGQGVYGYTF. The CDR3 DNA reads TGTGCCAGCAGTGCCGGACAGGGAGTCTATGGCTACACCTTC.

The CDR3: CASRERGGPYNEQFF. As DNA, the CDR3 is TGTGCCAGCAGGGAGCGGGGGGGCCCCTACAATGAGCAGTTCTTC. The chain joins TRBV5-6 to TRBJ2-1, with 10 bases aligning to TRBD2. The germline gives CDR1 SGHDT, CDR2 YYEEEE. V trimming: 5 bases; J trimming: 2 bases; junction bases outside the gene matches: 4. This CDR3 is 15 amino acids long.

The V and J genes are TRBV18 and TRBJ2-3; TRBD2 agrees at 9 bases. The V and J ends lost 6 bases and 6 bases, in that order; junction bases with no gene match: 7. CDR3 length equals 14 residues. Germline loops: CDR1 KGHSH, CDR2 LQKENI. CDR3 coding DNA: TGTGCCAGCTCGCCGACTAGCGGTATGGATACGCAGTATTTT. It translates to CASSPTSGMDTQYF.

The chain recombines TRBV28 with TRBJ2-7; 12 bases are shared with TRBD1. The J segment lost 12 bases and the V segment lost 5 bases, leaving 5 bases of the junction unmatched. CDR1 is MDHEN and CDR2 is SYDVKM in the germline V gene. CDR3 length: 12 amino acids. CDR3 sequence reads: CASSRGTGGTYF. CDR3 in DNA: TGTGCCAGCAGTCGAGGGACAGGGGGCACGTACTTC.

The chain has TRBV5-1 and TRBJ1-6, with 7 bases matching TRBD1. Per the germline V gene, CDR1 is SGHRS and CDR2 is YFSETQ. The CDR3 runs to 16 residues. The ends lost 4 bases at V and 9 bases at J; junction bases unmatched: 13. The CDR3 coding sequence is TGCGCCAGCAGCCGAAAGACAGGGACGGAGGGTTCACCCCTCCACTTT. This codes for CASSRKTGTEGSPLHF.

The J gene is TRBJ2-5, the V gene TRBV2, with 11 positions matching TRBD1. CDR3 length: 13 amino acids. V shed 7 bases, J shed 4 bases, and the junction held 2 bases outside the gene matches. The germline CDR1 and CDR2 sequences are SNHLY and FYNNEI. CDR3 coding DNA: TGTGCCAGCACCGGGACAGGGGGAGAGACCCAGTACTTC. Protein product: CASTGTGGETQYF.

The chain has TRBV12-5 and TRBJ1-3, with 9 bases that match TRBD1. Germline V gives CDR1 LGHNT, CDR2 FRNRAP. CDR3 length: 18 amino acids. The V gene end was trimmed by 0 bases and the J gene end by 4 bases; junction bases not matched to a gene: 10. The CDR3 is CASGLVLGQGFTGNTIYF. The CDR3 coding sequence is TGTGCTAGTGGTTTGGTGCTAGGACAGGGGTTTACGGGAAACACCATATATTTT.

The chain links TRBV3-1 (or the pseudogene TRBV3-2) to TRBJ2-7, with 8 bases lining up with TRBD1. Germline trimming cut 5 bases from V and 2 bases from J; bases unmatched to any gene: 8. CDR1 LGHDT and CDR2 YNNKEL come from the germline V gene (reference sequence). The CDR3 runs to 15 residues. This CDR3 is CASSSQNRGTYEQYF. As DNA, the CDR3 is TGTGCCAGCAGCTCACAAAACAGGGGGACCTACGAGCAGTACTTC.

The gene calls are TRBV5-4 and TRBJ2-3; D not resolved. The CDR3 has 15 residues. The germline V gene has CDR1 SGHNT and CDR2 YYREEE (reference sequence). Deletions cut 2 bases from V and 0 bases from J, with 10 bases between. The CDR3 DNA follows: TGTGCCAGCAGCTTTGGCCCCTCTAGCACAGATACGCAGTATTTT. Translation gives CASSFGPSSTDTQYF. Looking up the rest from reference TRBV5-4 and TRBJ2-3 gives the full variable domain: ETGVTQSPTHLIKTRGQQVTLRCSSQSGHNTVSWYQQALGQGPQFIFQYYREEENGRGNFPPRFSGLQFPNYSSELNVNALELDDSALYLCASSFGPSSTDTQYFGPGTRLTVL.

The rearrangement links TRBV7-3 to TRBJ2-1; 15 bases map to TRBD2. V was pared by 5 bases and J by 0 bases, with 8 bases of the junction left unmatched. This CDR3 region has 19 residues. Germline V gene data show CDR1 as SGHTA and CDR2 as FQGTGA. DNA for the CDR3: TGTGCCAGCAGCATAGGACTAGCGGGGGGGAACAGCTCCTACAATGAGCAGTTCTTC. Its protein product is CASSIGLAGGNSSYNEQFF.

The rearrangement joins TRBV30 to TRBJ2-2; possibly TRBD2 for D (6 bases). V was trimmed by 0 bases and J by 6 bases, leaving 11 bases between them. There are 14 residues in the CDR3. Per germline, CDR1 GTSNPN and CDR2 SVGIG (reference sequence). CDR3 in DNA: TGTGCCTGGAGTGTCAGCGGAGGGGCCGGGGAGCTGTTTTTT. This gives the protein CAWSVSGGAGELFF.

Written as DNA, the CDR3 is TGCGCCAGCAGCCAAGATTCCCGCGGGCTGGTCACTGAAGCTTTCTTT. Residues: CASSQDSRGLVTEAFF. The chain employs TRBV4-3 and TRBJ1-1; the D is unclear. CDR3 length equals 16 residues. CDR1 is LGHNA and CDR2 is YSLEER in the germline V gene. The ends were cut back, 0 bases at V and 4 bases at J, with 15 bases in the middle.

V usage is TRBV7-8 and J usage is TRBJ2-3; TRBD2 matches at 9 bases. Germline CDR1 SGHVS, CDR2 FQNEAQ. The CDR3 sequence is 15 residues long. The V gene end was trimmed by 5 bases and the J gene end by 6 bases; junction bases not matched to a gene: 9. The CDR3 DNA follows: TGTGCCAGCAGCCCCGAGGGACTAGCTTCCGATACGCAGTATTTT. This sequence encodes CASSPEGLASDTQYF.

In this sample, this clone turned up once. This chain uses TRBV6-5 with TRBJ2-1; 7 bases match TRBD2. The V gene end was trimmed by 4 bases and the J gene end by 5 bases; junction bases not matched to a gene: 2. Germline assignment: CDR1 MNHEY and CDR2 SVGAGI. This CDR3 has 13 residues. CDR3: CASSSGLDNEQFF. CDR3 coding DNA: TGTGCCAGCAGTTCCGGACTAGACAATGAGCAGTTCTTC.

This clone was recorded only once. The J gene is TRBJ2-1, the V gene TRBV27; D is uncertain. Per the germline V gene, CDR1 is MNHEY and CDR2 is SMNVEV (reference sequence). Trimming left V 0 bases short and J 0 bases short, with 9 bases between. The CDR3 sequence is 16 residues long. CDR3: CASSLSAPSSYNEQFF. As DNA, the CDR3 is TGTGCCAGCAGTTTATCGGCCCCCAGCTCCTACAATGAGCAGTTCTTC.

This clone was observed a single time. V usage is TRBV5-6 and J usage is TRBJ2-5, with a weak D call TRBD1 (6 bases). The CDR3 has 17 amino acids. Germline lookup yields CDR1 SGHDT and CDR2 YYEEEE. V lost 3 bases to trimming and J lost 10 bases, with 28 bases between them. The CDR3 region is CASSYYLTGQTKRGQYF. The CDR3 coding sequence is TGTGCCAGCAGCTACTACCTGACTGGACAGACCAAGAGAGGCCAGTACTTC. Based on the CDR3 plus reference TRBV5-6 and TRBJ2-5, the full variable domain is DAGVTQSPTHLIKTRGQQVTLRCSPKSGHDTVSWYQQALGQGPQFIFQYYEEEERQRGNFPDRFSGHQFPNYSSELNVNALLLGDSALYLCASSYYLTGQTKRGQYFGPGTRLLVL.